Described below is a single T cell receptor beta chain sequence and its context. Its matching antigen is unknown. V dropped 3 bases and J dropped 3; count of bases not matched to a gene: 5. Germline values: CDR1 SGHTA, CDR2 FQGTGA. CDR3 size: 15 residues. The source of the sample is a study of OX40 agonist ivuxolimab in advanced cancers. Study-wide findings and caveats: The study observed clonal expansion of CD4+ and CD8+ blood T cells by week 6 at 0.1 to 3.0 mg/kg. The average count of expanded clones was higher among CD8+ T cells than among CD4+.

This table comes from immunoSEQ multiplex PCR, and its TCRdb copy is limited to in-frame clones, with some not included. The table lists tens of thousands of clones, 75% to 90% of them singletons. Sequenced here: CD4+ or CD8+ T cells sorted from blood, sampled in a trial of the OX40 agonist ivuxolimab. This chain uses TRBV7-3 with TRBJ2-1, with 7 bases aligning to TRBD1. This sequence originates from an adult with an advanced solid tumor such as melanoma, head and neck, liver or kidney cancer. The CDR3 loop reads CASSFDRALYNEQFF. The CDR3 DNA reads TGTGCCAGCAGCTTCGACAGGGCCCTCTACAATGAGCAGTTCTTC.